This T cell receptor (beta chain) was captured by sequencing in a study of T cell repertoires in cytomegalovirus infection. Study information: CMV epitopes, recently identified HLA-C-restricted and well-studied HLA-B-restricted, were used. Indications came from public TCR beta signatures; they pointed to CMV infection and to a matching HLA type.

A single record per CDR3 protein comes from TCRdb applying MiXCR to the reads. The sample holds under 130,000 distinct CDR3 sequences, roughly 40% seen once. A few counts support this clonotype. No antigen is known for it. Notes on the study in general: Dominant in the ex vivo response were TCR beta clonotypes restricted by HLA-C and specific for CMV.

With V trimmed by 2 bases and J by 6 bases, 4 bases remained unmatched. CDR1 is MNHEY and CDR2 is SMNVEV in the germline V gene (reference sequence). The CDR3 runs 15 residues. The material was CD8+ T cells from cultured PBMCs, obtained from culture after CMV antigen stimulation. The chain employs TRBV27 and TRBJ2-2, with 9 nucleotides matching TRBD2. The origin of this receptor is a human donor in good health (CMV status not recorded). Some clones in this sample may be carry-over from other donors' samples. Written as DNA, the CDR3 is TGTGCCAGCAGTTTAACGGCGGGGGGGGCCGGGGAGCTGTTTTTT. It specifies CASSLTAGGAGELFF.